What follows are 3 T cell receptor beta chains derived from one specimen sequenced in a study of CD8 T cells in Susac syndrome. A quantity of roughly 0.5 to 1 ug RNA underwent reverse transcription using random hexamers. MiXCR, run by TCRdb on the immunoSEQ multiplex PCR reads, gives a single entry per CDR3 protein. The sample holds 130,000 to 150,000 distinct CDR3 sequences, 90% to 95% seen once. Source material: CD8+ T cells from PBMCs. These receptors were collected from a human donor in good health.

The chain recombines TRBV15 with TRBJ2-4; D is unresolved. CDR1 and CDR2 from the germline V gene are LNHNV and YYDKDF (reference sequence). The CDR3 totals 15 residues. Trimming pared 0 bases from V and 7 bases from J, leaving 13 bases between. CDR3 amino acids: CATSRDRVHGNIQYF. DNA for the CDR3: TGTGCCACCAGCAGAGATCGTGTCCACGGGAACATTCAGTACTTC.

The V call is TRBV7-2, the J call TRBJ2-7; TRBD1 matches 8 bases. V lost 4 bases to trimming and J lost 1 base; unmatched junction nucleotides: 3. This CDR3 is 14 amino acids long. Germline CDR1 and CDR2: SGHTA and FQGNSA. CDR3 nucleotides: TGTGCCAGCAGCTACGGACAGGGATCCTACGAGCAGTACTTC. Its translation: CASSYGQGSYEQYF.

The V call is TRBV29-1, the J call TRBJ2-1; D is unclear. The CDR3 length is 16 residues. V lost 7 bases, J lost 9 bases, and 28 bases lay in between. CDR1 and CDR2 from the germline V gene are SQVTM and ANQGSEA. The CDR3 DNA reads as TGCAGCGAAGAAGTTTTGCGGAAATCGACGGTTGGTGAGCAGTTCTTC. Its protein is CSEEVLRKSTVGEQFF.